Shown below are 2 T cell receptor beta chains from a single sample sequenced in a study of blood T cell repertoires in COVID-19. Only in-frame clones appear in the TCRdb table, and some are missing; sequencing was by immunoSEQ multiplex PCR. The table shows more than 200,000 clones, with about 86% occurring only once. The sequencing sample was made of peripheral blood. The receptors shown here come from a woman aged 50 to 60 with acute or convalescent COVID-19.

This clone showed up just a few times. The chain couples TRBV29-1 to TRBJ1-5; perhaps TRBD1 as D (6 bases). This CDR3 is built from 13 residues. Trimming removed 6 bases at V and 9 bases at J, with 18 bases between. Germline CDR1 reads SQVTM; CDR2 reads ANQGSEA. The CDR3 sequence is CSVREQGGGPQHF. CDR3 in DNA: TGCAGCGTCCGTGAACAGGGAGGGGGGCCCCAGCATTTT. Together with reference TRBV29-1 and TRBJ1-5, the CDR3 gives the full variable domain: SAVISQKPSRDICQRGTSLTIQCQVDSQVTMMFWYRQQPGQSLTLIATANQGSEATYESGFVIDKFPISRPNLTFSTLTVSNMSPEDSSIYLCSVREQGGGPQHFGDGTRLSIL.

The chain recombines TRBV4-1 with TRBJ1-3; 8 nucleotides match TRBD1. V shed 0 bases, J shed 2 bases, and the junction held 6 bases outside the gene matches. The CDR3 is made up of 17 amino acids. CDR1 and CDR2 from the germline V gene are MGHRA and YSYEKL. The DNA of the CDR3 is TGCGCCAGCAGCCAAGACCTGACAGGGGCGGCTGGAAACACCATATATTTT. Protein product: CASSQDLTGAAGNTIYF.